This TCR beta chain was recovered during a study of T cells after posttransplantation cyclophosphamide. TCRdb's copy holds only in-frame clones and misses some; the assay was immunoSEQ multiplex PCR. The sample lists under 20,000 clones; 70% to 90% were seen once. Peripheral blood was collected from the related graft donor on the marrow donation day. Germline lookup yields CDR1 MNHNS and CDR2 SASEGT. The CDR3 is 15 residues long. V dropped 11 bases and J dropped 4 bases, with 18 bases sitting between them. The rearrangement joins TRBV6-1 to TRBJ2-6; TRBD2 is a possible D gene (6 bases). The origin of this receptor is a young man in good health and a related stem cell transplant donor. Sequences were obtained from memory CD4+ T cells sorted from blood. The CDR3: CAGRGSAAGANVLTF. The CDR3 DNA is TGTGCCGGTCGGGGGAGTGCCGCCGGGGCCAACGTCCTGACTTTC.